This TCR beta chain derives from a study of early T cells in non-severe SARS-CoV-2 infection. Study-level background: Investigators sequenced bulk RNA drawn from unsorted whole blood, and chains remained unpaired. Study-level findings and limits: Anti-spike CD8 specificities were favored by VDJdb matching, whose results missed private and CD4 specificities.

Individual cDNA molecules carried attached unique molecular identifiers. Using its own MiXCR run on the 5' RACE reads, TCRdb lists one record per CDR3 protein. Of roughly 69,000 distinct CDR3 sequences listed, roughly 9.5% are singletons. The germline gives CDR1 GTSNPN, CDR2 SVGIG (reference sequence). V lost 0 bases to trimming and J lost 3 bases, with 5 bases between them. CDR3 length: 12 amino acids. Points on this clonotype: Its target is not known.

The rearrangement joins TRBV30 to TRBJ1-2, with no clear D. Sample: whole blood. This sequence was found in an adult who was a healthcare worker with PCR-confirmed SARS-CoV-2 infection or an uninfected control (not recorded which). The CDR3 spells CAWSVNDYGYTF. The CDR3 DNA reads as TGTGCCTGGAGTGTAAACGACTATGGCTACACCTTC.